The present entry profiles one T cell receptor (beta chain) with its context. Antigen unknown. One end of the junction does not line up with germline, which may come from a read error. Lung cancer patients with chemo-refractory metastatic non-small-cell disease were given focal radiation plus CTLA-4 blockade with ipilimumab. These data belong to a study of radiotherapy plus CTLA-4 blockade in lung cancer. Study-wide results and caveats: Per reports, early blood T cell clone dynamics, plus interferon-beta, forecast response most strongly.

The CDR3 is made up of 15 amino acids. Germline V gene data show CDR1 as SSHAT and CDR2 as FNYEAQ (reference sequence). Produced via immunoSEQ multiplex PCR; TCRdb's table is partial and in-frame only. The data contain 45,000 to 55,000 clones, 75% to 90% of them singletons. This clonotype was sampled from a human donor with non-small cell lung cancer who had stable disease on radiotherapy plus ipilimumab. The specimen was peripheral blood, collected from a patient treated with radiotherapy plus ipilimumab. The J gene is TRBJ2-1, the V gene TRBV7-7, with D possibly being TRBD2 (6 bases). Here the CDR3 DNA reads TGTGCTAGCAGCTCGGGGCGGGGAAAGTACAATGAGCAGTTCTTC. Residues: CASSSGRGKYNEQFF. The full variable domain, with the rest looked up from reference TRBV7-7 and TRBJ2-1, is GAGVSQSPRYKVTKRGQDVTLRCDPISSHATLYWYQQALGQGPEFLTYFNYEAQPDKSGLPSDRFSAERPEGSISTLTIQRTEQRDSAMYRCASSSGRGKYNEQFFGPGTRLTVL.